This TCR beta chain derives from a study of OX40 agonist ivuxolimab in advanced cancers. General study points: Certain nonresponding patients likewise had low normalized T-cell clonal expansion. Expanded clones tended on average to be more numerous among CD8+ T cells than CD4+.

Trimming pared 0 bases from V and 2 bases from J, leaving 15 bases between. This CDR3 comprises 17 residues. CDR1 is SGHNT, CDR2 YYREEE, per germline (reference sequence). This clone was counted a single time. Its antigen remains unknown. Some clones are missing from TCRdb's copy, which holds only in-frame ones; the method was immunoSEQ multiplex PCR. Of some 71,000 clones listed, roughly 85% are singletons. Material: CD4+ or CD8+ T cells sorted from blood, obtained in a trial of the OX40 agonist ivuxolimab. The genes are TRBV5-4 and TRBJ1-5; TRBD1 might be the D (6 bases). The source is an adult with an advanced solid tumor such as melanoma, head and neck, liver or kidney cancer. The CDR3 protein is CASSLGGIQGGNQPQHF. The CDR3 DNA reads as TGTGCCAGCAGCTTGGGGGGAATACAGGGCGGCAATCAGCCCCAGCATTTT. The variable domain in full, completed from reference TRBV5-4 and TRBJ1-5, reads ETGVTQSPTHLIKTRGQQVTLRCSSQSGHNTVSWYQQALGQGPQFIFQYYREEENGRGNFPPRFSGLQFPNYSSELNVNALELDDSALYLCASSLGGIQGGNQPQHFGDGTRLSIL.